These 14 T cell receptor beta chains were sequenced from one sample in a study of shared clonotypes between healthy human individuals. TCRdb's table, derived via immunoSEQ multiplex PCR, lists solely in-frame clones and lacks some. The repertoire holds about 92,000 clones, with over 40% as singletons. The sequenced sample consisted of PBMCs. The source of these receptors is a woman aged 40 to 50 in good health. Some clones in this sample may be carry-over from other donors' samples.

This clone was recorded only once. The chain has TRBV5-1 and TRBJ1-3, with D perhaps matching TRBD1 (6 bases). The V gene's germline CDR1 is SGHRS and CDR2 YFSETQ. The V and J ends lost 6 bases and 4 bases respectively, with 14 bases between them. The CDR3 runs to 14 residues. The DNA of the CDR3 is TGCGCCAGCAAGGACAGCGGCGGAGGAAACACCATATATTTT. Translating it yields CASKDSGGGNTIYF.

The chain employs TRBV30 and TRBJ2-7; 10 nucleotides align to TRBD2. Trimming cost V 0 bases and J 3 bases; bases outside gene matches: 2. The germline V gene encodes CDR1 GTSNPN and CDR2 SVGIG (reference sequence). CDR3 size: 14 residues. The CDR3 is CAWSVGLAYYEQYF. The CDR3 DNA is TGTGCCTGGAGTGTGGGACTAGCGTACTACGAGCAGTACTTC.

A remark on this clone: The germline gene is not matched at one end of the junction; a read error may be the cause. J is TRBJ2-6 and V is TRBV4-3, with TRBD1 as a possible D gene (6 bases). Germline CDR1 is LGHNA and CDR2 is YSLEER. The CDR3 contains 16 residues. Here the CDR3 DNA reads TGCGCCAGCAGCCAAGTAGTGGGGGCCGGGGCCGACGTCCTGACTTTC. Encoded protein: CASSQVVGAGADVLTF.

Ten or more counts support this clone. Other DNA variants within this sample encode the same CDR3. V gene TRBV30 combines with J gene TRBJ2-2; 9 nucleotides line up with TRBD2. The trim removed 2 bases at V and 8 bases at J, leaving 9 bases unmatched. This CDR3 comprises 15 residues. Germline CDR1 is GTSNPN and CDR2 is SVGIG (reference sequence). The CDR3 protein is CAWSIVAGDGGELFF. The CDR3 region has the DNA TGTGCCTGGAGTATAGTAGCGGGGGACGGTGGGGAGCTGTTTTTT.

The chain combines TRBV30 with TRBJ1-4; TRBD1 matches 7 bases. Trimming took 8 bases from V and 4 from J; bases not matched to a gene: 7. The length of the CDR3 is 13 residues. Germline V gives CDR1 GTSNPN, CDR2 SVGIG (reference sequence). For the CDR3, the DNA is TGTGCCAGCCCAGGGACAGTTAATGAAAAACTGTTTTTT. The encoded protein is CASPGTVNEKLFF. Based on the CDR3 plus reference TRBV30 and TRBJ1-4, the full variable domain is SQTIHQWPATLVQPVGSPLSLECTVEGTSNPNLYWYRQAAGRGLQLLFYSVGIGQISSEVPQNLSASRPQDRQFILSSKKLLLSDSGFYLCASPGTVNEKLFFGSGTQLSVL.

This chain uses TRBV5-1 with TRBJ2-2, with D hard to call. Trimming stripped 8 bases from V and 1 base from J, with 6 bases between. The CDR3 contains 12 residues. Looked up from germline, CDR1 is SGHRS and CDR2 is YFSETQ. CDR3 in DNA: TGCGCCAGTGGGGAGAACACCGGGGAGCTGTTTTTT. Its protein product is CASGENTGELFF.

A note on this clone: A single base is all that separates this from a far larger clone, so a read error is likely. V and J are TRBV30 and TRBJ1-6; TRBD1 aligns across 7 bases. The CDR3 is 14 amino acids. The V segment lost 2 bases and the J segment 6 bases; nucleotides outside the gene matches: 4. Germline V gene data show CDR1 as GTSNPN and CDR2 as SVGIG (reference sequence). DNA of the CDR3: TGTGCCTGGAGTACCGGGACAGCTAATTCACCCCTCCACTTT. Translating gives CAWSTGTANSPLHF.

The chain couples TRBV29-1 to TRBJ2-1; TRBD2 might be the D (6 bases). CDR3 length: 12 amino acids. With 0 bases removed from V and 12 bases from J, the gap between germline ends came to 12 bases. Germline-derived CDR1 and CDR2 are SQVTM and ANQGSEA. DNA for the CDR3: TGCAGCGTTGAAGAGTCGGGGGATGTGCAGTTCTTC. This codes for CSVEESGDVQFF.

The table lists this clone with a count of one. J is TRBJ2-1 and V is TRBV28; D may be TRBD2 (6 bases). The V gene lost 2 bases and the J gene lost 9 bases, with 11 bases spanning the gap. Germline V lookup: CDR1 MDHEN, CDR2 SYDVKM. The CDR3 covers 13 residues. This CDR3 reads CASSLTGEGEQFF. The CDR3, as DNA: TGTGCCAGCAGTTTAACGGGAGAGGGTGAGCAGTTCTTC. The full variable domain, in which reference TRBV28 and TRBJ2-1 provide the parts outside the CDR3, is DVKVTQSSRYLVKRTGEKVFLECVQDMDHENMFWYRQDPGLGLRLIYFSYDVKMKEKGDIPEGYSVSREKKERFSLILESASTNQTSMYLCASSLTGEGEQFFGPGTRLTVL.

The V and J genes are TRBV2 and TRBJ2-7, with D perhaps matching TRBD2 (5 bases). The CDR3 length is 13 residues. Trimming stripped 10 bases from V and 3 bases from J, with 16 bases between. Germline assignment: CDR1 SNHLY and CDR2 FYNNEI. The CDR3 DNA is TGTGCCACCAATGAGGAGGTGTACTACGAGCAGTACTTC. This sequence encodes CATNEEVYYEQYF.

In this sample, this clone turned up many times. CDR3 in amino acids: CSAQFSYEQYF. The CDR3 nucleotides read TGCAGTGCACAGTTCTCCTACGAGCAGTACTTC. This chain joins TRBV20-1 and TRBJ2-7; no clear D. Per germline, CDR1 DFQATT and CDR2 SNEGSKA (reference sequence). The CDR3 runs 11 residues. V was shortened by 6 bases and J by 0 bases, with 6 bases between the two germline ends.

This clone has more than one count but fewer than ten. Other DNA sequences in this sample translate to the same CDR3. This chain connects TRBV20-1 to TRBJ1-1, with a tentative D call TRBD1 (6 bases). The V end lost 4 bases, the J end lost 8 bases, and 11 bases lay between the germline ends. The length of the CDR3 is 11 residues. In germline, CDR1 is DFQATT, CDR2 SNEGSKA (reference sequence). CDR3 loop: CSAKRTAEAFF. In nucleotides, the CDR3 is TGCAGTGCTAAGAGGACAGCAGAAGCTTTCTTT.

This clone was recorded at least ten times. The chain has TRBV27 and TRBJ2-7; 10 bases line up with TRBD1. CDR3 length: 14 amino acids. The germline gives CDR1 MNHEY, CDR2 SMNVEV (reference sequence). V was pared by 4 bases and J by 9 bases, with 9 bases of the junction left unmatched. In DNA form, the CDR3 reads TGTGCCAGCAGTTACCGGGACAGGGGAGGGGCGCAGTACTTC. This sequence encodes CASSYRDRGGAQYF.

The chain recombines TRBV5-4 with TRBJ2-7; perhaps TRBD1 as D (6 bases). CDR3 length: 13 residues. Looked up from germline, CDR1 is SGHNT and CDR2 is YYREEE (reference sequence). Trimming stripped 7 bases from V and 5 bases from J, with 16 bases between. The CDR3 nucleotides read TGTGCCAGCGGATTGAGGGGGAGTAACGAGCAGTACTTC. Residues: CASGLRGSNEQYF.